This T cell receptor beta chain originates from a study of beta chain features in type 1 diabetes. Expressed TCRB transcripts were sequenced because the isolated RNA had all been reverse transcribed beforehand. The method was immunoSEQ multiplex PCR; TCRdb's version includes in-frame clones alone and lacks a portion of them. The sample has approximately 330,000 clones; about 11% are singletons. Germline V CDR1 and CDR2: SGHRS, YFSETQ. This CDR3 has 16 residues. The V end lost 0 bases, the J end lost 6 bases, and 18 bases lay between the germline ends. Specimen: naive CD4+ T cells from blood. The gene calls are TRBV5-1 and TRBJ1-2; maybe TRBD1 (6 bases). This receptor was identified in a woman in her twenties or thirties in good health. The CDR3 bases are TGCGCCAGCAGCTTGGATACCCCGGGGGGGGCGAATGGCTACACCTTC. Protein: CASSLDTPGGANGYTF.